This passage covers 30 T cell receptor beta chains from one sample sequenced in a study of T-cell reconstitution after alpha-beta-depleted transplantation in children. Library preparation (for TCRbeta) was performed with unique molecular identifiers. MiXCR, applied by TCRdb to the PCR reads, yields one record per CDR3 protein. Of fewer than 550,000 distinct CDR3 sequences listed, 9.5% to 12% were seen once; the top ten hold 14%. Sequencing was performed on PBMCs, mostly from graft donor cells, taken 180 days after TCRalphabeta/CD19-depleted stem cell transplant. Receptors originate from a female patient aged 2 to 10 who had a stem cell transplant for aplastic anemia, so the T cells may come from the graft donor.

The sample holds a few counts of this clonotype. This sequence joins TRBV28 and TRBJ2-7; 12 positions match TRBD1. The V segment lost 6 bases and the J segment 4 bases; nucleotides outside the gene matches: 1. The germline CDR1 and CDR2 sequences are MDHEN and SYDVKM. The CDR3 is made up of 13 amino acids. CDR3 sequence (DNA): TGTGCCAGCAGGGGACAGGGGGCGTACGAGCAGTACGTC. Its protein product is CASRGQGAYEQYV.

This clonotype was seen more than once but under ten times. The CDR3 loop is CASSQKIGKLFF. The DNA for the CDR3 is TGTGCCAGCAGCCAAAAAATTGGAAAACTGTTTTTT. V is TRBV3-1 and J is TRBJ1-4; D ambiguous. Trimming took 2 bases from V and 10 from J, leaving 8 bases between them. This CDR3 region has 12 residues. CDR1 is LGHDT and CDR2 is YNNKEL in the germline V gene (reference sequence).

The chain employs TRBV29-1 and TRBJ1-2; possibly TRBD1 for D (5 bases). Per the germline V gene, CDR1 is SQVTM and CDR2 is ANQGSEA. V shed 3 bases and J shed 2 bases, with 13 bases lying between them. The CDR3 sequence is 14 residues long. CDR3 sequence: CSVDSWGYNYGYTF. CDR3 DNA sequence: TGCAGCGTTGACTCCTGGGGGTACAACTATGGCTACACCTTC.

The V and J genes are TRBV7-2 and TRBJ2-2; weak D call: TRBD1 (5 bases). This CDR3 comprises 15 residues. The germline V and J ends were trimmed by 3 bases and 1 base, with 9 bases remaining between them. Germline values: CDR1 SGHTA, CDR2 FQGNSA. The CDR3 reads CASSFTGLNTGELFF. CDR3 in DNA: TGTGCCAGCAGCTTCACAGGATTGAACACCGGGGAGCTGTTTTTT.

There are a few counts of this clonotype. The gene calls are TRBV7-2 and TRBJ2-4; no clear D. Germline values: CDR1 SGHTA, CDR2 FQGNSA. Trimming took off 5 bases at V and 0 bases at J, with 8 bases between the two ends. This CDR3 spans 14 amino acids. CDR3 sequence reads: CASSALVAKNIQYF. DNA of the CDR3: TGTGCCAGCAGCGCATTAGTAGCCAAAAACATTCAGTACTTC.

The rearrangement uses TRBV12-3 or TRBV12-4 and TRBJ2-6; 7 positions match TRBD1. There are 17 residues in the CDR3. The V segment lost 6 bases and the J segment 3 bases; nucleotides outside the gene matches: 11. The CDR3 region is CASSHRTGEGGANVLTF. The CDR3 DNA follows: TGTGCCAGCAGCCACAGGACAGGCGAAGGTGGGGCCAACGTCCTGACTTTC.

Ten or more counts support this clonotype. V usage is TRBV12-5 and J usage is TRBJ1-1, with D unclear. The germline V and J ends were trimmed by 8 bases and 4 bases, with 8 bases remaining between them. Germline V lookup: CDR1 LGHNT, CDR2 FRNRAP. The CDR3 is 11 residues long. CDR3 nucleotide sequence: TGTGCTAGTCGGGGTGGCACTGAAGCTTTCTTT. Translating it yields CASRGGTEAFF.

V is TRBV4-3 and J is TRBJ2-3, with TRBD2 identical over 11 bases. Germline assignment: CDR1 LGHNA and CDR2 YSLEER. With 2 bases clipped from V and 6 bases from J, the junction kept 7 bases outside the gene matches. There are 16 residues in the CDR3. CDR3: CASSQPSGRKGDTQYF. The CDR3 DNA is TGCGCCAGCAGCCAACCTAGCGGGAGGAAGGGGGATACGCAGTATTTT.

J is TRBJ2-5 and V is TRBV18, with D possibly TRBD1 on 6 matching bases. The V and J ends lost 6 bases and 1 base respectively, with 12 bases between them. Germline V gene sequence: CDR1 KGHSH, CDR2 LQKENI. The CDR3 is 14 amino acids. CDR3 loop: CASSPGHPQETQYF. The CDR3 DNA follows: TGTGCCAGCTCGCCGGGACACCCCCAAGAGACCCAGTACTTC.

V gene TRBV7-9 combines with J gene TRBJ1-1; 8 nucleotides align to TRBD1. The CDR3 has 14 amino acids. Trimming removed 7 bases from V and 4 bases from J; junction bases left unmatched: 8. CDR1 is SEHNR and CDR2 is FQNEAQ in the germline V gene (reference sequence). This CDR3 is CASTADRAITEAFF. Written as DNA, the CDR3 is TGTGCCAGCACCGCGGACAGGGCGATCACTGAAGCTTTCTTT.

This clonotype was counted only a few times. CDR3 protein: CSASGTSGVAQETQYF. CDR3 in DNA: TGCAGTGCTAGTGGGACTAGCGGGGTCGCCCAAGAGACCCAGTACTTC. The chain uses TRBV20-1 and TRBJ2-5; the match to TRBD2 covers 13 bases. The CDR3 is 16 residues long. Germline V gene sequence: CDR1 DFQATT, CDR2 SNEGSKA (reference sequence). The J segment lost 1 base and the V segment lost 3 bases, leaving 5 bases of the junction unmatched.

This clonotype has just a few counts. V usage is TRBV27 and J usage is TRBJ2-1; D is perhaps TRBD2 (6 bases). The V end was cut by 3 bases, the J end by 7 bases, with 16 bases between. Germline loops: CDR1 MNHEY, CDR2 SMNVEV (reference sequence). This CDR3 region has 15 residues. DNA of the CDR3: TGTGCCAGCAGTTTTGCGACTAGGCAAGGGAATGAGCAGTTCTTC. Amino acids: CASSFATRQGNEQFF.

V and J are TRBV20-1 and TRBJ2-6; D might be TRBD2 (6 bases). The CDR3 has 15 residues. Germline V CDR1 and CDR2: DFQATT, SNEGSKA (reference sequence). The V gene lost 3 bases and the J gene lost 0 bases, with 9 bases spanning the gap. The CDR3 bases are TGCAGTGCTAGCCTCGGGAGCTCTGGGGCCAACGTCCTGACTTTC. As protein: CSASLGSSGANVLTF.

This chain's CDR3 is CASSLVGQGVGQPQHF. The CDR3 region has the DNA TGTGCCAGCAGTTTAGTGGGACAGGGGGTCGGTCAGCCCCAGCATTTT. This rearrangement joins TRBV27 to TRBJ1-5, with 11 nucleotides matching TRBD1. The V gene end was trimmed by 2 bases and the J gene end by 6 bases; junction bases not matched to a gene: 6. The CDR3 is 16 amino acids. Germline CDR1 reads MNHEY; CDR2 reads SMNVEV (reference sequence).

There are a few counts of this clonotype. This chain joins TRBV20-1 and TRBJ1-5; tentatively, D is TRBD1 (5 bases). There are 19 residues in the CDR3. V was cut by 3 bases and J by 4 bases, with 28 bases left in between. Germline V lookup: CDR1 DFQATT, CDR2 SNEGSKA (reference sequence). The DNA for the CDR3 is TGCAGTGCTAGTGGAAAGGGGCCGCTTGTTTATTTGGGGAATCAGCCCCAGCATTTT. This encodes CSASGKGPLVYLGNQPQHF.

The V gene is TRBV18, the J gene TRBJ2-1; 10 bases map to TRBD1. The CDR3 extends over 15 amino acids. V gave up 8 bases and J gave up 8 bases; unmatched junction bases: 12. CDR1 and CDR2 (germline): KGHSH, LQKENI. The CDR3 loop reads CASPPGQGTVDEQFF. CDR3 sequence (DNA): TGTGCCAGCCCGCCGGGACAGGGGACTGTCGATGAGCAGTTCTTC.

The sample holds a few counts of this clonotype. J is TRBJ2-1 and V is TRBV4-2; 12 nucleotides match TRBD2. CDR1 is LGHNA, CDR2 YNFKEQ, per germline. The trim removed 4 bases at V and 10 bases at J, leaving 8 bases unmatched. The CDR3 has 15 residues. The chain's CDR3 is CASSPRLAGVPEQFF. CDR3 DNA sequence: TGTGCCAGCAGCCCCCGACTAGCGGGAGTTCCCGAGCAGTTCTTC.

This clonotype occurred a few times. V is TRBV4-3 and J is TRBJ1-1; no reliable D call. With 0 bases removed from V and 8 bases from J, the gap between germline ends came to 13 bases. This CDR3 has 14 amino acids. Germline loops: CDR1 LGHNA, CDR2 YSLEER. In DNA form, the CDR3 reads TGCGCCAGCAGCCAAGATAGGATCGGCAGGGAAGCTTTCTTT. This codes for CASSQDRIGREAFF.

This clonotype occurred many times. As DNA, the CDR3 is TGTGCCAGCTCACTTGGACAGAGCTACGAGCAGTACGTC. It translates to CASSLGQSYEQYV. This chain links TRBV18 with TRBJ2-7; D might be TRBD1 (6 bases). CDR3 length: 13 amino acids. The germline gives CDR1 KGHSH, CDR2 LQKENI. V lost 4 bases, J lost 3 bases, and 10 bases lay in between.

The chain uses TRBV12-3 or TRBV12-4 and TRBJ1-6, with D tentatively TRBD1 (5 bases). The CDR3 has 13 residues. The V end was cut by 8 bases, the J end by 7 bases, with 12 bases between. The CDR3 loop is CASGALGNSPLHF. CDR3 DNA: TGTGCCAGCGGGGCACTTGGAAATTCACCCCTCCACTTT.

This clonotype has more than one count but fewer than ten. The genes are TRBV11-1 and TRBJ1-4, with D possibly matching TRBD1 (6 bases). In germline, CDR1 is SGHAT, CDR2 FQDESV (reference sequence). The CDR3 contains 18 residues. Trimming took 3 bases from V and 2 from J, leaving 19 bases between them. The CDR3 DNA is TGTGCCAGCAGCTTTTTTGGGGGCAGCCTTGGGACTAATGAAAAACTGTTTTTT. Residues: CASSFFGGSLGTNEKLFF.

The V gene is TRBV9, the J gene TRBJ2-1; no firm D call. Germline lookup yields CDR1 SGDLS and CDR2 YYNGEE. This CDR3 spans 13 amino acids. With 2 bases removed from V and 5 bases from J, the gap between germline ends came to 8 bases. CDR3 sequence reads: CASSVQGHNEQFF. The CDR3 DNA sequence: TGTGCCAGCAGCGTGCAAGGCCACAATGAGCAGTTCTTC.

This sequence joins TRBV5-1 and TRBJ2-1; 14 nucleotides match TRBD2. The germline CDR1 and CDR2 sequences are SGHRS and YFSETQ. V shed 2 bases and J 2 bases; nucleotides not matched to a gene: 15. CDR3 length: 21 amino acids. The DNA of the CDR3 is TGCGCCAGCAGCTTTTCGAAGTACCCGACTAGCGGGAGGGTGCCCTACAATGAGCAGTTCTTC. It translates to CASSFSKYPTSGRVPYNEQFF.

The CDR3 loop is CASSTASGTSANTDTQYF. In DNA form, the CDR3 reads TGTGCCAGCAGCACCGCCTCCGGGACTAGCGCCAACACAGATACGCAGTATTTT. V usage is TRBV11-1 and J usage is TRBJ2-3; 10 bases agree with TRBD2. The CDR3 extends over 18 amino acids. V gave up 5 bases and J gave up 2 bases; unmatched junction bases: 13. Germline V gene sequence: CDR1 SGHAT, CDR2 FQDESV (reference sequence).

This clonotype was counted a few times. This chain joins TRBV4-2 and TRBJ1-1; no clear D gene. The CDR3 is 15 residues long. Trimming shortened V by 0 bases and J by 1 base, and 9 bases separated the two germline ends. Germline CDR1 and CDR2: LGHNA and YNFKEQ. The CDR3 DNA reads TGTGCCAGCAGCCAAGAGTTAGAAGAGAACACTGAAGCTTTCTTT. This codes for CASSQELEENTEAFF.

The rearrangement uses TRBV4-2 and TRBJ2-2, with 7 bases that match TRBD1. The CDR3 contains 15 residues. CDR1 is LGHNA, CDR2 YNFKEQ, per germline. V lost 4 bases, J lost 6 bases, and 8 bases stayed unmatched. The CDR3, as DNA: TGTGCCAGCAGCCGTATGACAGGGAAGCCCGGGGAGCTGTTTTTT. Amino acid sequence: CASSRMTGKPGELFF.

Regarding this clonotype: This may be a read error: a much more frequent sequence differs by one nucleotide. This sequence joins TRBV27 and TRBJ2-7; 7 bases map to TRBD2. Trimming at V came to 6 bases and at J to 1 base, leaving 12 bases not matched to a gene. CDR3 size: 16 residues. Germline lookup yields CDR1 MNHEY and CDR2 SMNVEV (reference sequence). This chain's CDR3 is CASREGAGYRSYEQYV. CDR3 nucleotides: TGTGCCAGCAGGGAGGGAGCGGGGTATCGGTCCTACGAGCAGTACGTC.

The rearrangement joins TRBV7-8 to TRBJ2-7, with D unclear. Trimming shortened V by 3 bases and J by 2 bases, and 11 bases separated the two germline ends. The CDR3 length is 14 residues. Per the germline V gene, CDR1 is SGHVS and CDR2 is FQNEAQ. In nucleotides, the CDR3 is TGTGCCAGCAGCTTCAGGCTAGGGCCCTACGAGCAGTACGTC. It specifies CASSFRLGPYEQYV.

This clonotype was detected a few times. The J gene is TRBJ2-2, the V gene TRBV6-5; 7 nucleotides agree with TRBD2. CDR1 and CDR2 from the germline V gene are MNHEY and SVGAGI. Trimming at V came to 3 bases and at J to 1 base, leaving 2 bases not matched to a gene. This CDR3 has 15 amino acids. CDR3 nucleotides: TGTGCCAGCAGTTATCTAGCGGTGAACACCGGGGAGCTGTTTTTT. Amino acid sequence: CASSYLAVNTGELFF.

There are many counts of this clonotype. The J gene is TRBJ1-1, the V gene TRBV6-1; no definite D call. Germline V gene sequence: CDR1 MNHNS, CDR2 SASEGT. V shed 6 bases and J shed 8 bases, with 7 bases lying between them. This CDR3 region has 10 residues. The CDR3 nucleotides are TGTGCCAGCAGCATAGGGGAAGCTTTCTTT. Translated, it gives CASSIGEAFF.